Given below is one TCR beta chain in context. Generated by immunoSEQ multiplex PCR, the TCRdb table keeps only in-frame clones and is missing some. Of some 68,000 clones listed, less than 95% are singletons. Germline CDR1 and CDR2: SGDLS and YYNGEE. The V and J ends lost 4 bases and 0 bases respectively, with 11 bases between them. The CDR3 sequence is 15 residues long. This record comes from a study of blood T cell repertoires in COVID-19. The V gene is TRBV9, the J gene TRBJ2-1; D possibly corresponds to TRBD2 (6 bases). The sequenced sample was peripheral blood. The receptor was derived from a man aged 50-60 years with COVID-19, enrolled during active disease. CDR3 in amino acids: CASSRTISSYNEQFF. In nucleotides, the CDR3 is TGTGCCAGCAGCAGGACTATCAGCTCCTACAATGAGCAGTTCTTC.